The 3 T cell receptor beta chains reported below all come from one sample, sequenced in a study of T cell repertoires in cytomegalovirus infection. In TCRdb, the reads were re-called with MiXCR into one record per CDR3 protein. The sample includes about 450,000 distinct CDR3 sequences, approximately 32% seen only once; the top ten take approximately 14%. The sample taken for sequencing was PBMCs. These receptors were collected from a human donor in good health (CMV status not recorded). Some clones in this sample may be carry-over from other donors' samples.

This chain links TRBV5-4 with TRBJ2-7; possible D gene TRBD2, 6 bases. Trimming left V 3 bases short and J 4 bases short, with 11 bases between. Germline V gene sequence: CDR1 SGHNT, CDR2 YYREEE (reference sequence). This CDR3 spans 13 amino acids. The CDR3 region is CASSSGLQYEQYF. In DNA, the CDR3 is TGTGCCAGCAGCTCGGGACTCCAGTACGAGCAGTACTTC.

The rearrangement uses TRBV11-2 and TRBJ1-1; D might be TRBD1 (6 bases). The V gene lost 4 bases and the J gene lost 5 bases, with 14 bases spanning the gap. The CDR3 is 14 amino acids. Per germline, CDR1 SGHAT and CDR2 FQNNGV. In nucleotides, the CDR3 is TGTGCCAGCAGCTCGCAGGGGCACGCGACTGAAGCTTTCTTT. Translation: CASSSQGHATEAFF.

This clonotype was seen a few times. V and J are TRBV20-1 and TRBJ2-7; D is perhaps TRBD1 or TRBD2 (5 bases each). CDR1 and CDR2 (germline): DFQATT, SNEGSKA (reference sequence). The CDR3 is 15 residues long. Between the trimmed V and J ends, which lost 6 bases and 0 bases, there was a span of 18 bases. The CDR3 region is CSAQRGAGSSYEQYF. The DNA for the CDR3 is TGCAGTGCGCAGAGAGGGGCAGGAAGCTCCTACGAGCAGTACTTC.